A single sample is the source of the 18 T cell receptor beta chains below, sequenced in a study of beta chain features in type 1 diabetes. Isolated RNA was reverse transcribed in full, so expressed TCRB transcripts were sequenced. Produced via immunoSEQ multiplex PCR; TCRdb's table is partial and in-frame only. The sample carries 220,000 or so clones, 55% to 70% recorded once. The source material was naive CD4+ T cells from blood. The receptor source for this set is a man aged 30-40 years in good health.

The J gene is TRBJ2-1, the V gene TRBV25-1; 7 bases match TRBD2. V was clipped by 2 bases and J by 4 bases; unmatched bases: 5. Germline V lookup: CDR1 MGHDK, CDR2 SYGVNS. There are 15 residues in the CDR3. CDR3 amino acids: CASSEGGGLYNEQFF. CDR3 in DNA: TGTGCCAGCAGTGAAGGCGGGGGATTATACAATGAGCAGTTCTTC.

V and J are TRBV2 and TRBJ2-5; TRBD1 agrees at 7 bases. The CDR3 runs 15 residues. Germline-derived CDR1 and CDR2 are SNHLY and FYNNEI. With 4 bases clipped from V and 2 bases from J, the junction kept 7 bases outside the gene matches. The CDR3 region is CASSAGTAPQETQYF. The CDR3 DNA is TGTGCCAGCAGTGCAGGGACAGCACCTCAAGAGACCCAGTACTTC.

The table lists this clone with a few counts. The V call is TRBV29-1, the J call TRBJ2-5; D gene uncertain. Between the trimmed V and J ends, which lost 8 bases and 3 bases, there was a span of 10 bases. CDR1 is SQVTM, CDR2 ANQGSEA, per germline. CDR3 length: 11 amino acids. CDR3 sequence (DNA): TGCAGCTCTCGGGTCGAAGAGACCCAGTACTTC. Protein: CSSRVEETQYF.

The DNA of the CDR3 is TGTGCCTGGAGTGTTGGACAGGGTGGTGGCTACACCTTC. It codes for CAWSVGQGGGYTF. The V gene is TRBV30, the J gene TRBJ1-2; 8 nucleotides agree with TRBD1. The J segment lost 7 bases and the V segment lost 0 bases, leaving 4 bases of the junction unmatched. CDR3 length: 13 residues. Germline V lookup: CDR1 GTSNPN, CDR2 SVGIG (reference sequence).

The V call is TRBV30, the J call TRBJ1-5, with D uncertain. This CDR3 is 15 amino acids long. The germline V gene has CDR1 GTSNPN and CDR2 SVGIG (reference sequence). V was pared by 1 base and J by 6 bases, with 16 bases between. The CDR3 nucleotides are TGTGCCTGGAGTGCCCCAAGTGGAGATTTTCAGCCCCAGCATTTT. Residues: CAWSAPSGDFQPQHF. Drawing the rest from reference TRBV30 and TRBJ1-5, the complete variable domain is SQTIHQWPATLVQPVGSPLSLECTVEGTSNPNLYWYRQAAGRGLQLLFYSVGIGQISSEVPQNLSASRPQDRQFILSSKKLLLSDSGFYLCAWSAPSGDFQPQHFGDGTRLSIL.

CDR3 residues: CASSLTSGGYGDTQYF. CDR3 in DNA: TGTGCCAGCAGCTTGACTAGCGGGGGTTACGGGGATACGCAGTATTTT. This chain links TRBV5-4 with TRBJ2-3; TRBD2 matches at 11 bases. V shed 1 base, J shed 6 bases, and the junction held 7 bases outside the gene matches. The CDR3 covers 16 residues. Looked up from germline, CDR1 is SGHNT and CDR2 is YYREEE (reference sequence).

The V and J genes are TRBV29-1 and TRBJ2-1, with 7 bases matching TRBD2. Germline trimming cut 4 bases from V and 0 bases from J; bases unmatched to any gene: 9. The CDR3 is 16 residues long. Germline V CDR1 and CDR2: SQVTM, ANQGSEA. CDR3 protein: CSVGPGGTSSYNEQFF. The CDR3 coding sequence is TGCAGCGTTGGTCCCGGGGGGACGAGCTCCTACAATGAGCAGTTCTTC.

This clone was recorded a few times. The junction shows a germline mismatch at one end, possibly a read error. V usage is TRBV2 and J usage is TRBJ2-4; TRBD1 might be the D (7 bases). The CDR3 spans 12 residues. Germline V gives CDR1 SNHLY, CDR2 FYNNEI. The CDR3 nucleotides read TGTGCCAGCAGTACGGGGGACAGCCCCCGGGCTTTC. Its translation: CASSTGDSPRAF. The full variable domain, with the rest looked up from reference TRBV2 and TRBJ2-4, is EPEVTQTPSHQVTQMGQEVILRCVPISNHLYFYWYRQILGQKVEFLVSFYNNEISEKSEIFDDQFSVERPDGSNFTLKIRSTKLEDSAMYFCASSTGDSPRAFGAGTRLSVL.

This sequence joins TRBV2 and TRBJ1-2; D is ambiguous. The germline V gene encodes CDR1 SNHLY and CDR2 FYNNEI. Trimming shortened V by 7 bases and J by 0 bases, and 3 bases separated the two germline ends. This CDR3 contains 11 residues. The CDR3 sequence: CASTPNYGYTF. The CDR3 region has the DNA TGTGCCAGCACTCCTAACTATGGCTACACCTTC.

The rearrangement joins TRBV28 to TRBJ2-7; no clear D gene. Trimming pared 5 bases from V and 4 bases from J, leaving 6 bases between. Germline V gene sequence: CDR1 MDHEN, CDR2 SYDVKM. The CDR3 consists of 11 residues. The CDR3 protein is CASSPRYEQYF. The CDR3 DNA follows: TGTGCCAGCAGTCCCCGTTACGAGCAGTACTTC.

This clone has only one observation. This chain uses TRBV29-1 with TRBJ2-5; D gene ambiguous. Germline CDR1 is SQVTM and CDR2 is ANQGSEA. The CDR3 covers 13 residues. Trimming left V 5 bases short and J 5 bases short, with 15 bases between. CDR3 protein: CSVQEPRRETQYF. The CDR3 nucleotides are TGCAGCGTTCAGGAGCCCCGACGCGAGACCCAGTACTTC.

The CDR3 sequence is CASSFKGGQSQPQHF. The CDR3 bases are TGTGCCAGCAGCTTTAAGGGGGGGCAATCACAGCCCCAGCATTTT. The genes are TRBV7-2 and TRBJ1-5, with a possible D match to TRBD1 (6 bases). The V gene lost 3 bases and the J gene lost 7 bases, with 16 bases spanning the gap. The CDR3 has 15 residues. CDR1 and CDR2 (germline): SGHTA, FQGNSA.

The J gene is TRBJ2-1, the V gene TRBV5-1; D perhaps matches TRBD2 (6 bases). Germline V lookup: CDR1 SGHRS, CDR2 YFSETQ. V lost 4 bases to trimming and J lost 5 bases, with 16 bases between them. This CDR3 is 15 amino acids long. The DNA of the CDR3 is TGCGCCAGCAGCCCGGGACTCACCCAAAACAATGAGCAGTTCTTC. Protein product: CASSPGLTQNNEQFF.

Written as DNA, the CDR3 is TGTGCCAGCAGGCATGAAGGACAGCCGCTTTCTGAAGCTTTCTTT. Translated, it gives CASRHEGQPLSEAFF. The J gene is TRBJ1-1, the V gene TRBV7-9; weak D call: TRBD1 (6 bases). Trimming took off 6 bases at V and 6 bases at J, with 20 bases between the two ends. CDR1 and CDR2 from the germline V gene are SEHNR and FQNEAQ (reference sequence). CDR3 length: 15 amino acids.

The rearrangement joins TRBV7-9 to TRBJ2-5, with 7 positions matching TRBD1. Trimming removed 4 bases from V and 3 bases from J; junction bases left unmatched: 8. This CDR3 has 15 amino acids. Germline V gene lookup returns CDR1 SEHNR and CDR2 FQNEAQ (reference sequence). The CDR3 loop is CASSSDGTAEETQYF. The CDR3 bases are TGTGCCAGCAGCTCCGACGGGACAGCGGAAGAGACCCAGTACTTC.

Points on this clone: The same CDR3 can be traced to other DNA sequences in this sample. The chain joins TRBV29-1 to TRBJ1-1, with D tentatively TRBD1 (5 bases). The ends were cut back, 4 bases at V and 1 base at J, with 10 bases in the middle. CDR1 SQVTM and CDR2 ANQGSEA come from the germline V gene. The CDR3 length is 13 residues. The CDR3 bases are TGCAGCGTTGTTACAGGCGGGAACACTGAAGCTTTCTTT. Encoded protein: CSVVTGGNTEAFF. Combining the CDR3 with reference TRBV29-1 and TRBJ1-1 gives the whole variable domain SAVISQKPSRDICQRGTSLTIQCQVDSQVTMMFWYRQQPGQSLTLIATANQGSEATYESGFVIDKFPISRPNLTFSTLTVSNMSPEDSSIYLCSVVTGGNTEAFFGQGTRLTVV.

V and J are TRBV6-1 and TRBJ2-5; a possible D gene is TRBD2 (5 bases). The CDR3 has 14 amino acids. From germline, CDR1 is MNHNS and CDR2 SASEGT. Trimming removed 4 bases at V and 2 bases at J, with 11 bases between. CDR3 residues: CASSALGSQETQYF. CDR3 sequence (DNA): TGTGCCAGCAGTGCCTTAGGGAGTCAAGAGACCCAGTACTTC.

J is TRBJ1-6 and V is TRBV30, with a tentative D call TRBD1 (5 bases). CDR3 length: 15 amino acids. V lost 2 bases to trimming and J lost 8 bases, with 16 bases between them. Germline assignment: CDR1 GTSNPN and CDR2 SVGIG (reference sequence). CDR3 sequence: CAWSPRRGSDSPLHF. DNA of the CDR3: TGTGCCTGGAGTCCGAGGCGGGGGAGCGATTCACCCCTCCACTTT. Looking up the rest from reference TRBV30 and TRBJ1-6 gives the full variable domain: SQTIHQWPATLVQPVGSPLSLECTVEGTSNPNLYWYRQAAGRGLQLLFYSVGIGQISSEVPQNLSASRPQDRQFILSSKKLLLSDSGFYLCAWSPRRGSDSPLHFGNGTRLTVT.